The 31 T cell receptor beta chains below were found in one sample sequenced in a study of blood T cells in healthy people across ages. The use of a sample-barcoded 5' primer and a J-beta primer mix characterized a second PCR of about 7 to 12 cycles. MiXCR, applied by TCRdb to the 5' RACE reads, yields one record per CDR3 protein. The sample contains 800,000 or so distinct CDR3 sequences, around 45% of which appear only once. The sample was blood. The receptors were gathered from a man older than 75 in good health.

The chain is built from TRBV6-2 or TRBV6-3 and TRBJ2-6, with D possibly being TRBD1 (6 bases). Germline V gene lookup returns CDR1 MNHEY and CDR2 SVGEGT. This CDR3 spans 15 amino acids. The V end was cut by 5 bases, the J end by 4 bases, with 12 bases between. The chain's CDR3 is CASSKTGRGANVLTF. CDR3 bases: TGTGCCAGCAGTAAGACAGGCCGCGGGGCCAACGTCCTGACTTTC.

This chain uses TRBV3-1 with TRBJ2-3; D is perhaps TRBD1 or TRBD2 (5 bases each). The V end lost 5 bases, the J end lost 2 bases, and 14 bases lay between the germline ends. Germline CDR1 LGHDT, CDR2 YNNKEL (reference sequence). The CDR3 has 15 amino acids. Written as DNA, the CDR3 is TGTGCCAGCAGCACCCGGGGCATATTCACAGATACGCAGTATTTT. This gives the protein CASSTRGIFTDTQYF.

The chain couples TRBV29-1 to TRBJ2-1; 9 bases fit TRBD2. Germline V gene data show CDR1 as SQVTM and CDR2 as ANQGSEA. V lost 2 bases to trimming and J lost 5 bases; unmatched junction nucleotides: 4. CDR3 size: 14 residues. The CDR3 region has the DNA TGCAGCGTTGAACAGACTAGCGGCCACAATGAGCAGTTCTTC. Residues: CSVEQTSGHNEQFF.

The chain couples TRBV20-1 to TRBJ2-1, with D tentatively TRBD2 (6 bases). Trimming took off 4 bases at V and 7 bases at J, with 11 bases between the two ends. CDR3 size: 12 residues. Germline CDR1 reads DFQATT; CDR2 reads SNEGSKA (reference sequence). CDR3 nucleotide sequence: TGCAGTGCTAAAGGACTAAGAAATGAGCAGTTCTTC. Residues: CSAKGLRNEQFF.

CDR3 DNA sequence: TGTGCCAGCAGGAGGGGGGGCTCCGCCTACGAGCAGTACTTC. Translation: CASRRGGSAYEQYF. This chain links TRBV27 with TRBJ2-7, with D possibly matching TRBD2 (7 bases). From germline, CDR1 is MNHEY and CDR2 SMNVEV (reference sequence). V lost 6 bases and J lost 2, with 14 bases in between. The CDR3 contains 14 residues.

The chain is built from TRBV6-6 and TRBJ2-5; TRBD2 might be the D (6 bases). Germline V gene lookup returns CDR1 MNHNY and CDR2 SVGAGI (reference sequence). V was trimmed by 5 bases and J by 11 bases, leaving 27 bases between them. The length of the CDR3 is 16 residues. CDR3 residues: CASSLEPGLGWDEQYF. DNA of the CDR3: TGTGCCAGCAGTCTCGAACCGGGACTGGGATGGGATGAGCAGTACTTC.

The chain has TRBV3-1 and TRBJ2-1, with D unclear. CDR1 and CDR2 from the germline V gene are LGHDT and YNNKEL (reference sequence). V lost 2 bases, J lost 0 bases, and 8 bases lay in between. The CDR3 has 15 residues. CDR3 nucleotides: TGTGCCAGCAGCCAAAGGCGGAGCTCCTACAATGAGCAGTTCTTC. Protein product: CASSQRRSSYNEQFF.

The chain is built from TRBV7-2 and TRBJ2-5, with 8 nucleotides matching TRBD2. The DNA end is a closer match to TRBJ2-7, so the J assignment may be wrong. CDR3 length: 15 residues. Germline CDR1 is SGHTA and CDR2 is FQGNSA. This CDR3 is CASSPAAGGGYEQYF. CDR3 sequence (DNA): TGTGCCAGCAGCCCGGCTGCGGGAGGAGGCTACGAGCAGTACTTC.

The rearrangement joins TRBV18 to TRBJ2-1; D perhaps matches TRBD1 (6 bases). The V end lost 0 bases, the J end lost 7 bases, and 10 bases lay between the germline ends. CDR3 length equals 14 residues. Germline-derived CDR1 and CDR2 are KGHSH and LQKENI. The CDR3 region has the DNA TGTGCCAGCTCACCACCGTCCAGGGGAAATGAGCAGTTCTTC. Its protein product is CASSPPSRGNEQFF.

The rearrangement uses TRBV9 and TRBJ2-1; 14 bases fit TRBD2. Germline values: CDR1 SGDLS, CDR2 YYNGEE. The CDR3 spans 16 residues. The junction had 8 bases not matched to a gene; V was cut back by 0 bases and J by 12 bases. The CDR3 DNA sequence: TGTGCCAGCAGCGTAGGTCCGACTAGCGGGAGGGGAGGGCAGTTCTTC. Translating gives CASSVGPTSGRGGQFF. Complete variable domain (other parts from reference TRBV9 and TRBJ2-1): DSGVTQTPKHLITATGQRVTLRCSPRSGDLSVYWYQQSLDQGLQFLIQYYNGEERAKGNILERFSAQQFPDLHSELNLSSLELGDSALYFCASSVGPTSGRGGQFFGPGTRLTVL.

This clonotype was counted a single time. This chain joins TRBV12-3 or TRBV12-4 and TRBJ1-3, with D uncertain. The V end was cut by 6 bases, the J end by 4 bases, with 10 bases between. This CDR3 comprises 13 residues. The CDR3 loop is CASRTTAGNTIYF. CDR3 in DNA: TGTGCCAGCAGGACAACGGCCGGAAACACCATATATTTT.

V is TRBV19 and J is TRBJ2-1, with D perhaps TRBD1 (6 bases). This CDR3 has 13 residues. Germline CDR1 LNHDA, CDR2 SQIVND (reference sequence). The V gene lost 4 bases and the J gene lost 9 bases, with 13 bases spanning the gap. The CDR3 region is CASSTSRQVEQFF. DNA for the CDR3: TGTGCCAGTAGTACCTCTCGACAGGTTGAGCAGTTCTTC. Full variable domain (outside the CDR3, taken from reference TRBV19 and TRBJ2-1): DGGITQSPKYLFRKEGQNVTLSCEQNLNHDAMYWYRQDPGQGLRLIYYSQIVNDFQKGDIAEGYSVSREKKESFPLTVTSAQKNPTAFYLCASSTSRQVEQFFGPGTRLTVL.

CDR3 residues: CASSVAGRVQPQHF. Written as DNA, the CDR3 is TGTGCCAGCAGCGTGGCCGGGCGGGTTCAGCCCCAGCATTTT. This chain uses TRBV5-6 with TRBJ1-5; D not certain. The length of the CDR3 is 14 residues. Trimming cost V 4 bases and J 6 bases, with 14 bases left between them. Germline V gene data show CDR1 as SGHDT and CDR2 as YYEEEE.

This chain links TRBV4-2 with TRBJ2-5, with D possibly TRBD2 on 7 matching bases. Between the trimmed V and J ends, which lost 6 bases and 11 bases, there was a span of 25 bases. This CDR3 contains 15 residues. Per germline, CDR1 LGHNA and CDR2 YNFKEQ. The CDR3 loop reads CASSSGGRGINEQYF. The CDR3, as DNA: TGTGCCAGCAGTTCGGGGGGCAGGGGCATCAATGAGCAGTACTTC.

The V gene is TRBV11-2, the J gene TRBJ2-4; weak D call: TRBD2 (7 bases). Matching the DNA end better, TRBJ2-7 makes the J call doubtful. The CDR3 has 14 amino acids. Germline V gene data show CDR1 as SGHAT and CDR2 as FQNNGV. The CDR3 DNA reads TGTGCCAGCAGCGCGAGGGGGGGCCCCCACGAGCAGTACTTC. Protein product: CASSARGGPHEQYF.

This clonotype was detected a few times. V usage is TRBV20-1 and J usage is TRBJ2-1; tentative D call: TRBD1 (5 bases). V was shortened by 6 bases and J by 6 bases, with 18 bases between the two germline ends. In germline, CDR1 is DFQATT, CDR2 SNEGSKA (reference sequence). The CDR3 loop spans 14 amino acids. CDR3 nucleotides: TGCAGTGCCATGACAGCCATCACCCGCAATGAGCAGTTCTTC. Protein product: CSAMTAITRNEQFF.

This chain uses TRBV7-2 with TRBJ2-2, with 7 bases lining up with TRBD1. The CDR3 extends over 15 amino acids. Germline values: CDR1 SGHTA, CDR2 FQGNSA. Losses at the gene ends were 5 bases for V and 5 bases for J; bases not matched to a gene: 8. The CDR3 region has the DNA TGTGCCAGCAGCATAGTTCTGGGACAGACCGGGGAGCTGTTTTTT. Translated: CASSIVLGQTGELFF.

This clonotype was found a few times. V is TRBV7-2 and J is TRBJ2-7, with D uncertain. The germline V gene encodes CDR1 SGHTA and CDR2 FQGNSA. This CDR3 comprises 13 residues. The germline V and J ends were trimmed by 1 base and 2 bases, with 6 bases remaining between them. The CDR3 loop reads CASSLDPAYEQYF. CDR3 nucleotides: TGTGCCAGCAGCTTAGACCCTGCCTACGAGCAGTACTTC.

The chain uses TRBV7-2 and TRBJ1-6; D is unresolved. The CDR3 spans 13 residues. Germline lookup yields CDR1 SGHTA and CDR2 FQGNSA. V lost 1 base and J lost 7, with 5 bases in between. The CDR3 reads CASSLEWNSPLHF. The CDR3 DNA follows: TGTGCCAGCAGCTTAGAGTGGAATTCACCCCTCCACTTT.

This sequence joins TRBV9 and TRBJ2-7; TRBD2 might be the D (7 bases). The DNA end is more similar to TRBJ2-5, so the J call may be wrong. The CDR3 sequence is 14 residues long. Looked up from germline, CDR1 is SGDLS and CDR2 is YYNGEE. The CDR3 here is CASSGGGVPETQYF. In DNA, the CDR3 is TGTGCCAGCAGCGGAGGGGGGGTTCCGGAGACCCAGTACTTC.

This chain uses TRBV10-3 with TRBJ2-2; 7 nucleotides align to TRBD1. Germline V lookup: CDR1 ENHRY, CDR2 SYGVKD. The V segment lost 2 bases and the J segment 6 bases; nucleotides outside the gene matches: 9. The CDR3 sequence is 16 residues long. The CDR3 bases are TGTGCCATCAGTGAGGACCCCCGACAGGGTTCCGGGGAGCTGTTTTTT. Its translation: CAISEDPRQGSGELFF.

This clonotype has just a few counts. This chain joins TRBV28 and TRBJ2-1; D possibly corresponds to TRBD2 (5 bases). TRBJ2-7 matches the DNA end more closely, so the J call is doubtful. Germline V gene lookup returns CDR1 MDHEN and CDR2 SYDVKM. The CDR3 is made up of 16 amino acids. CDR3 coding DNA: TGTGCCAGCAGTCCCCGAGAGGGATACTCCTACAATGAGCAGTACTTC. Its translation is CASSPREGYSYNEQYF.

V is TRBV6-5 and J is TRBJ2-5, with 9 bases lining up with TRBD2. CDR3 length: 12 amino acids. In germline, CDR1 is MNHEY, CDR2 SVGAGI. V shed 10 bases and J 4 bases; nucleotides not matched to a gene: 4. The CDR3 DNA reads as TGTGCCACTGGGACTAGCTCAGAGACCCAGTACTTC. Translation: CATGTSSETQYF.

In regard to this clonotype: One end of the junction does not line up with germline, which may come from a read error. The CDR3 sequence: CVSSLHSWGDTEAFF. In DNA form, the CDR3 reads TGTGTCAGCAGTTTACATTCGTGGGGGGACACTGAAGCTTTCTTT. The chain links TRBV27 to TRBJ1-1, with D maybe TRBD1 (5 bases). This CDR3 has 15 amino acids. Looked up from germline, CDR1 is MNHEY and CDR2 is SMNVEV (reference sequence).

This rearrangement joins TRBV19 to TRBJ2-5; 9 nucleotides align to TRBD1. J was trimmed by 4 bases and V by 9 bases; bases with no gene match: 6. Germline V lookup: CDR1 LNHDA, CDR2 SQIVND (reference sequence). The CDR3 runs to 13 residues. CDR3 in amino acids: CAREDRGGETQYF. The DNA for the CDR3 is TGTGCCAGGGAGGACAGGGGAGGAGAGACCCAGTACTTC. Variable domain in full (rest from reference TRBV19 and TRBJ2-5): DGGITQSPKYLFRKEGQNVTLSCEQNLNHDAMYWYRQDPGQGLRLIYYSQIVNDFQKGDIAEGYSVSREKKESFPLTVTSAQKNPTAFYLCAREDRGGETQYFGPGTRLLVL.

This clonotype was found a few times. V and J are TRBV7-9 and TRBJ2-1; D unclear. Looked up from germline, CDR1 is SEHNR and CDR2 is FQNEAQ (reference sequence). Trimming stripped 5 bases from V and 5 bases from J, with 19 bases between. CDR3 size: 16 residues. CDR3 amino acids: CASSPLRSGRDNEQFF. As DNA, the CDR3 is TGTGCCAGCAGCCCCCTTCGGTCAGGACGAGACAATGAGCAGTTCTTC.

This clonotype turned up a few times. V and J are TRBV4-3 and TRBJ2-1, with D tentatively TRBD2 (6 bases). CDR3 length: 16 residues. Trimming pared 3 bases from V and 5 bases from J, leaving 17 bases between. Germline V gene lookup returns CDR1 LGHNA and CDR2 YSLEER. CDR3 in amino acids: CASSQHYRTIDNEQFF. CDR3 bases: TGCGCCAGCAGCCAGCATTATAGGACTATCGACAATGAGCAGTTCTTC.

Points on this clonotype: A much larger clone is a single base away; this may be a read error. This chain uses TRBV15 with TRBJ2-1; D unresolved. The CDR3 extends over 14 amino acids. V was trimmed by 0 bases and J by 10 bases, leaving 13 bases between them. Germline assignment: CDR1 LNHNV and CDR2 YYDKDF (reference sequence). CDR3 in amino acids: CATSRDRTAYEQFF. CDR3 coding DNA: TGTGCCACCAGCAGAGATCGAACAGCCTACGAGCAGTTCTTC.

This chain links TRBV20-1 with TRBJ2-3, with 13 bases matching TRBD2. Per the germline V gene, CDR1 is DFQATT and CDR2 is SNEGSKA (reference sequence). The CDR3 has 16 amino acids. The junction had 10 bases not matched to a gene; V was cut back by 6 bases and J by 4 bases. Written as DNA, the CDR3 is TGCAGTGCCGACTCCGGGACTAGCGGGACCCCAGATACGCAGTATTTT. This codes for CSADSGTSGTPDTQYF.

This chain links TRBV6-1 with TRBJ2-7, with D perhaps TRBD1 or TRBD2 (6 bases each). Germline V lookup: CDR1 MNHNS, CDR2 SASEGT. The CDR3 has 16 residues. V lost 7 bases, J lost 2 bases, and 21 bases lay in between. CDR3 sequence: CASKGGLVSGTYEQYF. CDR3 bases: TGTGCCAGCAAGGGGGGTCTGGTTAGCGGAACCTACGAGCAGTACTTC.

About this clonotype: A much larger clone lies a single base off, so this may be a read error. CDR3 sequence reads: CSVGEGPYEQYF. CDR3 nucleotides: TGCAGCGTTGGCGAGGGTCCCTACGAGCAGTACTTC. V gene TRBV29-1 combines with J gene TRBJ2-4; TRBD2 is a possible D gene (5 bases). Judging by the DNA end, TRBJ2-7 fits better; the J call may be wrong. The CDR3 runs to 12 residues. CDR1 and CDR2 from the germline V gene are SQVTM and ANQGSEA.